These 11 T cell receptor beta chains share one sample of origin, sequenced in a study of T cell responses to AZD1222 COVID-19 vaccine. Some clones are missing from TCRdb's copy, which holds only in-frame ones; the method was immunoSEQ multiplex PCR. Of 100,000 to 120,000 clones in the sample, 85% to 95% were seen once. Sequencing used peripheral blood, obtained 28 days after the second AZD1222 dose. Every receptor here comes from an adult who received the AZD1222 COVID-19 vaccine.

A few counts support this clone. This rearrangement joins TRBV18 to TRBJ1-4, with 7 bases fitting TRBD1. The CDR3 contains 15 residues. J was trimmed by 8 bases and V by 2 bases; bases with no gene match: 8. In germline, CDR1 is KGHSH, CDR2 LQKENI. The DNA for the CDR3 is TGTGCCAGCTCACCATCGGGACAGTCGAGGGAAAAACTGTTTTTT. Translated, it gives CASSPSGQSREKLFF.

The chain combines TRBV6-1 with TRBJ1-2; no definite D call. V was cut by 1 base and J by 7 bases, with 13 bases left in between. Germline V lookup: CDR1 MNHNS, CDR2 SASEGT. The CDR3 is 14 amino acids. CDR3 amino acids: CASSEGNNIAGYTF. For the CDR3, the DNA is TGTGCCAGCAGTGAAGGAAATAATATCGCTGGCTACACCTTC.

The rearrangement uses TRBV7-2 and TRBJ1-5; no clear D gene. Per germline, CDR1 SGHTA and CDR2 FQGNSA. CDR3 length equals 16 residues. The V end lost 1 base, the J end lost 0 bases, and 10 bases lay between the germline ends. The CDR3, as DNA: TGTGCCAGCAGCTTAGGAGGATCCTATAGCAATCAGCCCCAGCATTTT. Protein sequence: CASSLGGSYSNQPQHF. The complete variable domain, with remaining parts taken from reference TRBV7-2 and TRBJ1-5, reads GAGVSQSPSNKVTEKGKDVELRCDPISGHTALYWYRQSLGQGLEFLIYFQGNSAPDKSGLPSDRFSAERTGGSVSTLTIQRTQQEDSAVYLCASSLGGSYSNQPQHFGDGTRLSIL.

This clone turned up a few times. The V and J genes are TRBV27 and TRBJ1-5; a possible D gene is TRBD1 (5 bases). The CDR3 covers 14 residues. Between the trimmed V and J ends, which lost 6 bases and 6 bases, there was a span of 15 bases. CDR1 MNHEY and CDR2 SMNVEV come from the germline V gene (reference sequence). CDR3 bases: TGTGCCAGCAGAGGTACAGGACCACTTCAGCCCCAGCATTTT. Translation: CASRGTGPLQPQHF.

The rearrangement links TRBV5-5 to TRBJ1-4; a possible D gene is TRBD1 (5 bases). Per the germline V gene, CDR1 is SGHKS and CDR2 is YYEKEE (reference sequence). The CDR3 loop spans 15 amino acids. Trimming cost V 3 bases and J 7 bases, with 16 bases left between them. CDR3 protein: CASSWGTPGGEKLFF. In DNA, the CDR3 is TGTGCCAGCAGCTGGGGGACGCCCGGTGGTGAAAAACTGTTTTTT.

This chain uses TRBV5-1 with TRBJ2-6, with TRBD2 as a possible D gene (5 bases). Germline lookup yields CDR1 SGHRS and CDR2 YFSETQ. This CDR3 comprises 16 residues. The V gene lost 6 bases and the J gene lost 0 bases, with 13 bases spanning the gap. The CDR3 bases are TGCGCCAGCATGGCGGGTTTAACCTCTGGGGCCAACGTCCTGACTTTC. This sequence encodes CASMAGLTSGANVLTF. Supplemented by reference TRBV5-1 and TRBJ2-6, the full variable domain reads KAGVTQTPRYLIKTRGQQVTLSCSPISGHRSVSWYQQTPGQGLQFLFEYFSETQRNKGNFPGRFSGRQFSNSRSEMNVSTLELGDSALYLCASMAGLTSGANVLTFGAGSRLTVL.

The chain combines TRBV21-1 with TRBJ2-4. TRBV21-1 is a known pseudogene. The CDR3 runs 13 residues. CDR3 DNA: TGTGCCAGCAGAATGGGACCTAAAAACATTCAGTACTTC. Translated, it gives CASRMGPKNIQYF.

In the case of this clone: Its ends do not fully match the called genes, so a read error is possible. J is TRBJ2-7 and V is TRBV18; D may be TRBD2 (6 bases). The V gene's germline CDR1 is KGHSH and CDR2 LQKENI. CDR3 size: 14 residues. The CDR3 DNA reads as TGTGCCAGTTCACCCGGGACGGGGAGGTACGAGCAGTACTTC. It yields the protein CASSPGTGRYEQYF.

The J gene is TRBJ1-2, the V gene TRBV12-5; D unclear. The CDR3 contains 15 residues. Looked up from germline, CDR1 is LGHNT and CDR2 is FRNRAP. Trimming removed 6 bases from V and 7 bases from J, with 21 bases in between. CDR3 in DNA: TGTGCTAGTGGCAAAAGCGGAGAAACCTCTATTGGCTACACCTTC. Protein product: CASGKSGETSIGYTF.

The genes are TRBV10-3 and TRBJ2-1; 9 bases are a match to TRBD1. J lost 6 bases, V lost 10 bases, and 7 bases had no gene match. The CDR3 runs to 13 residues. Germline CDR1 is ENHRY and CDR2 is SYGVKD. This chain's CDR3 is CATEDRGVNEQFF. The CDR3 nucleotides read TGTGCCACCGAAGACAGGGGGGTCAATGAGCAGTTCTTC.

The CDR3, as DNA: TGTGCCAGCAGTCGCGCGGACACACAAAATGAAAAACTGTTTTTT. Protein sequence: CASSRADTQNEKLFF. V gene TRBV6-5 combines with J gene TRBJ1-4; possibly TRBD1 for D (5 bases). The CDR3 runs to 15 residues. Trimming took off 5 bases at V and 5 bases at J, with 15 bases between the two ends. Germline CDR1 and CDR2: MNHEY and SVGAGI.